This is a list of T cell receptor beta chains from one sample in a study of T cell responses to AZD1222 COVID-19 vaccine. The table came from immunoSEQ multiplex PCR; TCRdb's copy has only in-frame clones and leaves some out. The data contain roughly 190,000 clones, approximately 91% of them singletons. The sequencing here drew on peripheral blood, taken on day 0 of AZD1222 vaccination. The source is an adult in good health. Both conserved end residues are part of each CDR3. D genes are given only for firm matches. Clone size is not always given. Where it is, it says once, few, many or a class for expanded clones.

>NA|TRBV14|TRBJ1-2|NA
TGTGCCAGCAGCCAAGTGTCAAGCGGCTACACCTTC
CASSQVSSGYTF
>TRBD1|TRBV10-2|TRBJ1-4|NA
TGCGCCAGCAGACCCTACTCTCGGGACAGGCCTAATGAAAAACTGTTTTTT
CASRPYSRDRPNEKLFF
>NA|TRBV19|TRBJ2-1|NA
TGTGCCAGTAGCGGGACATACAATGAGCAGTTCTTC
CASSGTYNEQFF
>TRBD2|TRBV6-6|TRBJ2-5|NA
TGTGCCAGCAGTTACTTGGTAGCGGGAGCAGAGACCCAGTACTTC
CASSYLVAGAETQYF
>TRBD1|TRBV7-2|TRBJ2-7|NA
TGTGCCAGCACCCCATTTAGGACAGGGGCCGTCGAGCAGTACTTC
CASTPFRTGAVEQYF
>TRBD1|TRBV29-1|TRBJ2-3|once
TGCAGCGTTGAGGCTCCGGGACAGGGGGCCGTAGATACGCAGTATTTT
CSVEAPGQGAVDTQYF
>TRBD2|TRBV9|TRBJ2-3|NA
TGTGCCAGCAGCGTAGTACCCAAAGCGGGAAGCACAGATACGCAGTATTTT
CASSVVPKAGSTDTQYF
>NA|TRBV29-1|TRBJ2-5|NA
TGCAGCATCTCAACTGGGGCGGTAACGGAGACCCAGTACTTC
CSISTGAVTETQYF
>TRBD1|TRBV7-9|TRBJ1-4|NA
TGTGCCAGCGGCCACAGGGGACAGGGGGCGCTGGGGGGTGAAAAACTGTTTTTT
CASGHRGQGALGGEKLFF
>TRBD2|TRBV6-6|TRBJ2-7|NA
TGTGCCAGCAGTCGAAGGACTAGCGGGATCTCCTACGAGCAGTACTTC
CASSRRTSGISYEQYF
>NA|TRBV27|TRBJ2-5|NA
TGTGCCAGCAGAACCCAAGAGACCCAGTACTTC
CASRTQETQYF
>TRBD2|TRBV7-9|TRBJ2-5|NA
TGTGCCAGCAGCTTACCGAGCGGGAGCTCTAGGGAGACCCAGTACTTC
CASSLPSGSSRETQYF
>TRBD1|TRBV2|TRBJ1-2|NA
TGTGCCAGCAGCGCCGGGACAGACTATGGCTACACCTTC
CASSAGTDYGYTF
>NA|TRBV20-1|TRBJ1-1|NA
TGCAGTGCTAGTTCCTCTTACGAAGCTTTCTTT
CSASSSYEAFF
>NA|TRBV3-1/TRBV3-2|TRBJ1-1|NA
TGTGCCAGCAGCCAACCAGACCGGAGTGCTGAAGCTTTCTTT
CASSQPDRSAEAFF
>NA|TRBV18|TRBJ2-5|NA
TGTGCCAGCTCACCAGCGGAGACCCAGTACTTC
CASSPAETQYF
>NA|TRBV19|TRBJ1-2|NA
TGTGCCAGTAGGGCAGGAGGACTGGGAGGCTACACCTTC
CASRAGGLGGYTF
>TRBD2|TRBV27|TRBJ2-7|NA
TGTGCCAGCAGTTTGGGGACTAGCGGGAGATCCGAGCAGTACTTC
CASSLGTSGRSEQYF
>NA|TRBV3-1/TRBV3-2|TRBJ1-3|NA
TGTGCCAGCAGCCAGGGATCTGGAAACACCATATATTTT
CASSQGSGNTIYF
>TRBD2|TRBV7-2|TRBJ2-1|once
TGTGCCAGCAGCTTAGTGTCGGGCCCGCGGGGGAGCTCCTACAATGAGCAGTTCTTC
CASSLVSGPRGSSYNEQFF
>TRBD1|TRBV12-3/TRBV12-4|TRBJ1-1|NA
TGTGCCAGCACCCGGACAGGTGAAGCTTTCTTT
CASTRTGEAFF
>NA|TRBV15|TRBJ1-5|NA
TGTGCCACCAGCAGACCCGCCCACGATCAGCCCCAGCATTTT
CATSRPAHDQPQHF
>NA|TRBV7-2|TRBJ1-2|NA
TGTGCCAGCAGCTTACTTCTCGGCCCCCCTTACCATGGCTACACCTTC
CASSLLLGPPYHGYTF
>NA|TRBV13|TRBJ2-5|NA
TGTGCCAGCAGCTTATCCGGGGGACCGACCCAGTACTTC
CASSLSGGPTQYF
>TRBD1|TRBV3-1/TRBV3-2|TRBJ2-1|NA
TGTGCCAGCAGCCAAGGGGACAGGGTTGAGCAGTTCTTC
CASSQGDRVEQFF
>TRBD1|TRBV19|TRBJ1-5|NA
TGTGCCAGTGCCGGGACAGGGGGCTTCAATCAGCCCCAGCATTTT
CASAGTGGFNQPQHF
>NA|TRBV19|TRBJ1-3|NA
TGTGCCAGCAGGGCCTCCTTCTCTGGAAACACCATATATTTT
CASRASFSGNTIYF
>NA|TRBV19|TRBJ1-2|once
TGTGCCAGTACCTCCAAGGCAGGCTATGGCTACACCTTC
CASTSKAGYGYTF
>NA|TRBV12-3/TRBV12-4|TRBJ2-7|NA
TGTGCCAGCAGTTCAGGGACTTTCAACGAGCAGTACTTC
CASSSGTFNEQYF
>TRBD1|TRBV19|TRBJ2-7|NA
TGTGCCAGTAGGGAAGGACAGGGGGCTTTATACGAGCAGTACTTC
CASREGQGALYEQYF
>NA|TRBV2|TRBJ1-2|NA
TGTGCCAGCAGTGCCCCGGGGAACTATGGCTACACCTTC
CASSAPGNYGYTF
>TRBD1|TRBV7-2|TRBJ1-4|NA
TGTGCCAGCAGGCGACAGGGGGCTCGCGTAAGAGAAAAACTGTTTTTT
CASRRQGARVREKLFF
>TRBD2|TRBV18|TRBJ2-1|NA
TGTGCCAGCTCACCACGACTAGCGGACGACAATGAGCAGTTCTTC
CASSPRLADDNEQFF
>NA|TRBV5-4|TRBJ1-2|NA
TGTGCCAGCAGCTTGGACGGGGATCGCGGCTACACCTTC
CASSLDGDRGYTF
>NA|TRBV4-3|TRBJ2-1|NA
TGCGCCAGCAGCCAAGAACAGGGCAGCAGCTCCTACAATGAGCAGTTCTTC
CASSQEQGSSSYNEQFF
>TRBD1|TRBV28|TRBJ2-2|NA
TGTGCCAGCAGTTTAACAGGGGACGACACCGGGGAGCTGTTTTTT
CASSLTGDDTGELFF
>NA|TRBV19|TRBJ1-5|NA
TGTGCCAGTAGTGATAGTCTGTCTCTACATCAGCCCCAGCATTTT
CASSDSLSLHQPQHF